The subject of this entry is one T cell receptor (beta chain). A second 7 to 11 cycle PCR used barcoded and J-beta primers. MiXCR, applied by TCRdb to the 5' RACE reads, yields one record per CDR3 protein. The sample lists some 1 million distinct CDR3 sequences, 45% occurring once. The data originate from a study of blood T cells in healthy people across ages. Germline values: CDR1 MNHEY, CDR2 SMNVEV (reference sequence). This CDR3 has 15 amino acids. V was clipped by 4 bases and J by 6 bases; unmatched bases: 1. The sequence derives from a woman in her sixties or seventies in good health. V is TRBV27 and J is TRBJ2-2; 14 nucleotides match TRBD2. The source material was blood. The chain's CDR3 is CASSWGLAGAGELFF. CDR3 coding DNA: TGTGCCAGCAGTTGGGGACTAGCGGGAGCCGGGGAGCTGTTTTTT.